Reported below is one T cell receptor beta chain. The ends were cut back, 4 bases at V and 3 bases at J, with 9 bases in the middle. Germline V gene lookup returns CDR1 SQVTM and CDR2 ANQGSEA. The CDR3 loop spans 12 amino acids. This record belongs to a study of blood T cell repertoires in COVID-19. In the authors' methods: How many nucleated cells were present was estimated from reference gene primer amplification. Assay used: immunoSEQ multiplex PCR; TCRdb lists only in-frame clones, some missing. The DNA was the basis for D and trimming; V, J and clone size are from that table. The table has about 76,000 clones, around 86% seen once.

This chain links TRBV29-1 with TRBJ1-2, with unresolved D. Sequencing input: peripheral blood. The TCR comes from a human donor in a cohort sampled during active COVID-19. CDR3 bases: TGCAGCGTTGTCGGAACAGACTATGGCTACACCTTC. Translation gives CSVVGTDYGYTF.